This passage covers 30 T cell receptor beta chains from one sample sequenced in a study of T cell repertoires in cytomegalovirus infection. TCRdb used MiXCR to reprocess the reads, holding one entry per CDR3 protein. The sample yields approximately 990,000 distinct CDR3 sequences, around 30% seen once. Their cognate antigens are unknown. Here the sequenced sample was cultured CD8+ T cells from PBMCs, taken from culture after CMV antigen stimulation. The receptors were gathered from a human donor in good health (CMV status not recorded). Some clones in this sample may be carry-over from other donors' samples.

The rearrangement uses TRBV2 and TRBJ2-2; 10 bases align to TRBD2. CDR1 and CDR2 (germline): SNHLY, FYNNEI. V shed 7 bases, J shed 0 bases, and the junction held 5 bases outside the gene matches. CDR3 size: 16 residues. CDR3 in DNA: TGTGCCAGCATACTAGCGGGGAAAGCGAACACCGGGGAGCTGTTTTTT. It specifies CASILAGKANTGELFF.

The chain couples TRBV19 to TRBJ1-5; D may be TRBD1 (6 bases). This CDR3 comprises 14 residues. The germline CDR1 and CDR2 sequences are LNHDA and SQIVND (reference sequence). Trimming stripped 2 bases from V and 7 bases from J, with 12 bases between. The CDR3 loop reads CASSIITRGQPQHF. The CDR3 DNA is TGTGCCAGTAGTATAATCACCAGGGGACAGCCCCAGCATTTT.

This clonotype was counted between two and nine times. This CDR3 reads CASSDSTGDVYYEQYF. The CDR3 DNA reads as TGTGCCAGCAGCGACTCGACAGGGGACGTTTACTACGAGCAGTACTTC. The chain joins TRBV7-9 to TRBJ2-7; 8 nucleotides agree with TRBD1. J gave up 3 bases and V 5 bases, and 12 bases lay outside the gene matches. Germline V gives CDR1 SEHNR, CDR2 FQNEAQ (reference sequence). This CDR3 is 16 amino acids long.

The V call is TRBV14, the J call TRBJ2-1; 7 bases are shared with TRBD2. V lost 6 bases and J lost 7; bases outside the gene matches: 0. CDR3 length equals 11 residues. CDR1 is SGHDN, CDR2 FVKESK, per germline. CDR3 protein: CASRRENEQFF. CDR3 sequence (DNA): TGTGCCAGCAGGCGGGAGAATGAGCAGTTCTTC.

CDR3 residues: CASSQVTAGSNQPQHF. The CDR3 coding sequence is TGCGCCAGCAGCCAAGTTACTGCGGGGAGCAATCAGCCCCAGCATTTT. The chain uses TRBV4-1 and TRBJ1-5; D unclear. The CDR3 covers 16 residues. V was cut by 1 base and J by 1 base, with 11 bases left in between. Per the germline V gene, CDR1 is MGHRA and CDR2 is YSYEKL.

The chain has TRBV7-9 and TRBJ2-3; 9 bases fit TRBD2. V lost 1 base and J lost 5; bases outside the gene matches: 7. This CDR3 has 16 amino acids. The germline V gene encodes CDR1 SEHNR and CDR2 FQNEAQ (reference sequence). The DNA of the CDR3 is TGTGCCAGCAGCTTAGAGAGGATAGCGGGGGAAGATACGCAGTATTTT. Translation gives CASSLERIAGEDTQYF.

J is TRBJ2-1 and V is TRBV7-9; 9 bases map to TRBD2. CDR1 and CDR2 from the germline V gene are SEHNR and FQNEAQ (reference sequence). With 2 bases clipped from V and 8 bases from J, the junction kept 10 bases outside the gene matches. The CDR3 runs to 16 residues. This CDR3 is CASSLSPGLALYEQFF. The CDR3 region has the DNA TGTGCCAGCAGCTTAAGTCCGGGACTAGCACTCTATGAGCAGTTCTTC. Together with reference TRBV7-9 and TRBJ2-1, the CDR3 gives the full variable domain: DTGVSQNPRHKITKRGQNVTFRCDPISEHNRLYWYRQTLGQGPEFLTYFQNEAQLEKSRLLSDRFSAERPKGSFSTLEIQRTEQGDSAMYLCASSLSPGLALYEQFFGPGTRLTVL.

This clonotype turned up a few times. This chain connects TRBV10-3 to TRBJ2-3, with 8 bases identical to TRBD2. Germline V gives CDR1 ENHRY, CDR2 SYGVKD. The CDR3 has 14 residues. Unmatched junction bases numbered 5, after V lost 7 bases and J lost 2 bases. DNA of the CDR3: TGTGCCATCACTCGAGCGGGAGACACAGATACGCAGTATTTT. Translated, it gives CAITRAGDTDTQYF.

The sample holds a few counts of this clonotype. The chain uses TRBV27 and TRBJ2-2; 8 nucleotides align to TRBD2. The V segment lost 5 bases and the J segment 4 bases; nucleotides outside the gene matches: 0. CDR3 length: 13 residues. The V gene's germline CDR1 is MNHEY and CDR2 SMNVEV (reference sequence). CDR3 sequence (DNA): TGTGCCAGCAGTGGACTAGCCACCGGGGAGCTGTTTTTT. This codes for CASSGLATGELFF.

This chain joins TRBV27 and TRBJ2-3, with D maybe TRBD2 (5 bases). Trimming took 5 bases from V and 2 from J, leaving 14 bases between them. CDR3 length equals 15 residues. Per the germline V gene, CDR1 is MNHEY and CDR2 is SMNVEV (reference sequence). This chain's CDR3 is CASSVGGYFTDTQYF. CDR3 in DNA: TGTGCCAGCAGTGTAGGCGGGTATTTCACAGATACGCAGTATTTT.

DNA of the CDR3: TGTGCCAGCAGTTTGGGACTAGCGGGGGGGCCGGGGGTAGATACGCAGTATTTT. Encoded protein: CASSLGLAGGPGVDTQYF. This sequence joins TRBV12-3 or TRBV12-4 and TRBJ2-3; TRBD2 aligns across 16 bases. The V segment lost 3 bases and the J segment 5 bases; nucleotides outside the gene matches: 8. This CDR3 is built from 18 residues.

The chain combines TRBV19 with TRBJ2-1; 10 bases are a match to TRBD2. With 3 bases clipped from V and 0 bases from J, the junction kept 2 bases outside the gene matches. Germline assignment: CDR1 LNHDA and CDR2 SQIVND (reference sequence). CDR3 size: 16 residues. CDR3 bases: TGTGCCAGTAGTATGGCTAGCGGGGGCTCCTACAATGAGCAGTTCTTC. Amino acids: CASSMASGGSYNEQFF.

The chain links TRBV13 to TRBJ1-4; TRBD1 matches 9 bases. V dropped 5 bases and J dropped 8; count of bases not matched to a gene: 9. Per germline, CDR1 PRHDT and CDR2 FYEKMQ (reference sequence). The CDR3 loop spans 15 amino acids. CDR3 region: CASSTRQGVEEKLFF. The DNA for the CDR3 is TGTGCCAGCAGCACCCGACAGGGGGTAGAGGAAAAACTGTTTTTT.

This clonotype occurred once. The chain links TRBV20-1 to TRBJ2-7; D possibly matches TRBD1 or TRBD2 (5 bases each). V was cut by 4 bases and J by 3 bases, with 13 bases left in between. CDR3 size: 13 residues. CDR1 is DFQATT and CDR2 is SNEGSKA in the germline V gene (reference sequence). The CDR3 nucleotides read TGCAGTGCTAACCGGGACGGGAACTACGAGCAGTACTTC. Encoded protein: CSANRDGNYEQYF.

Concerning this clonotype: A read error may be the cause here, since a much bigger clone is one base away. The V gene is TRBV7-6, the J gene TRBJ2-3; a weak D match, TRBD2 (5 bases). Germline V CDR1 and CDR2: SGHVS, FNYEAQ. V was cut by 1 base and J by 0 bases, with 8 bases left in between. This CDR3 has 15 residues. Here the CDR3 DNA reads TGTGCCAGCAGCTTAGGGTGGGAGAGCACAGATACGCAGTATTTT. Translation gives CASSLGWESTDTQYF.

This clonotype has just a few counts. The CDR3 loop reads CAISETVFPGGNQPQHF. DNA for the CDR3: TGTGCCATCAGTGAAACGGTGTTCCCAGGGGGCAATCAGCCCCAGCATTTT. The V call is TRBV10-3, the J call TRBJ1-5, with a weak D call TRBD1 (6 bases). The CDR3 is 17 amino acids. Deletions cut 3 bases from V and 2 bases from J, with 17 bases between. Germline V gene data show CDR1 as ENHRY and CDR2 as SYGVKD.

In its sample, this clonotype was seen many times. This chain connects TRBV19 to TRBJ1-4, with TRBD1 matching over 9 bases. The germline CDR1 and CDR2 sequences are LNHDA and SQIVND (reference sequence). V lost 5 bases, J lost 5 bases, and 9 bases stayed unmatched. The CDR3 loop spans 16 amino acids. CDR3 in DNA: TGTGCCAGTAGTGCACACAGGGGGCTAGGGAATGAAAAACTGTTTTTT. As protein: CASSAHRGLGNEKLFF.

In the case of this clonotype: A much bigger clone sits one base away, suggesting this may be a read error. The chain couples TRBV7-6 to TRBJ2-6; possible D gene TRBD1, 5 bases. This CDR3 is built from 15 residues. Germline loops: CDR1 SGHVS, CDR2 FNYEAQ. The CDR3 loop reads CANSFKGSGANVLTF. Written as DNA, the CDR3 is TGTGCCAACAGCTTCAAGGGGTCTGGGGCCAACGTCCTGACTTTC.

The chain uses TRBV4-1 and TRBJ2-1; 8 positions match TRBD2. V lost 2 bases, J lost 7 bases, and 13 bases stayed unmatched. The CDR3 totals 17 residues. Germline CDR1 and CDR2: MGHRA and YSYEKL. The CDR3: CASSQFPVFGGGNEQFF. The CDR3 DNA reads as TGCGCCAGCAGCCAATTCCCGGTCTTCGGGGGGGGGAATGAGCAGTTCTTC.

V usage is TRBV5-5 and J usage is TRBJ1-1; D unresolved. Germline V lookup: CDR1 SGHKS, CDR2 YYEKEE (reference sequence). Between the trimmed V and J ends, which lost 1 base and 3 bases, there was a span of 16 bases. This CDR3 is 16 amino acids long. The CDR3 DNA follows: TGTGCCAGCAGCTTGTCGCCCCTTCGAGCGGACACTGAAGCTTTCTTT. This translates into CASSLSPLRADTEAFF.

CDR3 in amino acids: CASSLRSPQGNYGVGNQPQHF. Written as DNA, the CDR3 is TGTGCCAGCAGCTTGAGGTCCCCACAGGGAAATTATGGGGTTGGCAATCAGCCCCAGCATTTT. The V gene is TRBV5-5, the J gene TRBJ1-5; a weak D match, TRBD1 (6 bases). Trimming cost V 1 base and J 2 bases, with 28 bases left between them. The CDR3 totals 21 residues. Germline lookup yields CDR1 SGHKS and CDR2 YYEKEE (reference sequence). Combining the CDR3 with reference TRBV5-5 and TRBJ1-5 gives the whole variable domain DAGVTQSPTHLIKTRGQQVTLRCSPISGHKSVSWYQQVLGQGPQFIFQYYEKEERGRGNFPDRFSARQFPNYSSELNVNALLLGDSALYLCASSLRSPQGNYGVGNQPQHFGDGTRLSIL.

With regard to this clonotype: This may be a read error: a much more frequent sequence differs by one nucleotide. CDR3 coding DNA: TGTGCCAGCAGCCCTGGGACATTATCCTACGAGCAGCACTTC. Amino acids: CASSPGTLSYEQHF. This chain connects TRBV7-6 to TRBJ2-7; D may be TRBD1 (6 bases). This CDR3 is built from 14 residues. Germline V gene sequence: CDR1 SGHVS, CDR2 FNYEAQ. Combining the CDR3 with reference TRBV7-6 and TRBJ2-7 gives the whole variable domain GAGVSQSPRYKVTKRGQDVALRCDPISGHVSLYWYRQALGQGPEFLTYFNYEAQQDKSGLPNDRFSAERPEGSISTLTIQRTEQRDSAMYRCASSPGTLSYEQHFGPGTRLTVT.

CDR3 coding DNA: TGTGCCAGCAGCTCCACTCGGGGTAGGCCTGAAGCTTTCTTT. This gives the protein CASSSTRGRPEAFF. V gene TRBV7-8 combines with J gene TRBJ1-1; D is undetermined. V lost 4 bases and J lost 6, with 15 bases in between. CDR3 length: 14 residues. The germline CDR1 and CDR2 sequences are SGHVS and FQNEAQ.

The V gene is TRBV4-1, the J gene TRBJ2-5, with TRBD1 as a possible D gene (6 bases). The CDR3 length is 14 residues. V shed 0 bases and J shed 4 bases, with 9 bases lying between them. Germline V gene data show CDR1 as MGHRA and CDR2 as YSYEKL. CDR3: CASSQEWGRETQYF. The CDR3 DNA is TGCGCCAGCAGCCAAGAATGGGGGCGAGAGACCCAGTACTTC.

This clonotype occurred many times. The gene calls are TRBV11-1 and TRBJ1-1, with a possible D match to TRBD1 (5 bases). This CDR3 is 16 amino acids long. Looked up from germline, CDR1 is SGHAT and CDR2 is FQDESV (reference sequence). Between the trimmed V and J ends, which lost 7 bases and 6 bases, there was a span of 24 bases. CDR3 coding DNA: TGTGCCAGCACACGGGGCCGAGACCCAGCCTGGCCTGAAGCTTTCTTT. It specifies CASTRGRDPAWPEAFF.

The CDR3 DNA reads as TGTGCCAGCAGTTACTCGGCAGGGACAGGGGGTATCAATGAGCAGTTCTTC. Translated: CASSYSAGTGGINEQFF. The rearrangement joins TRBV6-6 to TRBJ2-1; 11 bases match TRBD1. The CDR3 has 17 amino acids. Germline V lookup: CDR1 MNHNY, CDR2 SVGAGI (reference sequence). With 0 bases clipped from V and 6 bases from J, the junction kept 7 bases outside the gene matches.

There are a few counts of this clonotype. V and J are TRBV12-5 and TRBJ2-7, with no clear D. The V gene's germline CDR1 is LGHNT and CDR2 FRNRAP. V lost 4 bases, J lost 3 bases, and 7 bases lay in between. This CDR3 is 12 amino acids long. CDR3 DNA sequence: TGTGCTAGTGGTTACGTGAGCTACGAGCAGTACTTC. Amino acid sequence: CASGYVSYEQYF.

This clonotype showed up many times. CDR3 bases: TGTGCCAGCAGTTTCCTTGGACAGGGGGGCCCAGATACGCAGTATTTT. It codes for CASSFLGQGGPDTQYF. This chain joins TRBV27 and TRBJ2-3, with 10 bases matching TRBD1. The CDR3 has 16 amino acids. V was clipped by 3 bases and J by 4 bases; unmatched bases: 7. Germline V CDR1 and CDR2: MNHEY, SMNVEV (reference sequence).

CDR3 loop: CASSAEGIHEQFF. CDR3 nucleotide sequence: TGTGCCAGCAGCGCTGAAGGCATTCATGAGCAGTTCTTC. The chain carries TRBV9 and TRBJ2-1; D call uncertain. Germline assignment: CDR1 SGDLS and CDR2 YYNGEE. The CDR3 loop spans 13 amino acids. Trimming left V 3 bases short and J 8 bases short, with 12 bases between.

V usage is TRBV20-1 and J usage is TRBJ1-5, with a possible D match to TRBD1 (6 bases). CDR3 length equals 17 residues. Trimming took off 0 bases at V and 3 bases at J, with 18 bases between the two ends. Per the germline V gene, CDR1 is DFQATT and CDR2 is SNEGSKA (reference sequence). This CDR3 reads CSARDTRTDLVNQPQHF. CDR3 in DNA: TGCAGTGCTAGAGATACCCGGACAGACCTTGTCAATCAGCCCCAGCATTTT.